One and the same sample provided the 2 T cell receptor beta chains below, sequenced in a study of shared clonotypes between healthy human individuals. Method: immunoSEQ multiplex PCR; TCRdb's copy keeps in-frame clones and lacks some. The sample contains under 1,900,000 clones, approximately 98.5% of which appear only once. The sequenced material came from naive CD4+ T cells sorted from blood. The subset is: CD45RA+ positively selected. The receptors come from a young man in good health.

The chain recombines TRBV10-3 with TRBJ1-5; D uncertain. Trimming took off 6 bases at V and 4 bases at J, with 7 bases between the two ends. Germline lookup yields CDR1 ENHRY and CDR2 SYGVKD. This CDR3 has 12 amino acids. CDR3 in amino acids: CAIREENQPQHF. In DNA form, the CDR3 reads TGTGCCATCAGGGAAGAAAATCAGCCCCAGCATTTT.

The chain links TRBV4-2 to TRBJ2-1; D remains unclear. This CDR3 region has 14 residues. Between the trimmed V and J ends, which lost 1 base and 10 bases, there was a span of 14 bases. Germline V gene data show CDR1 as LGHNA and CDR2 as YNFKEQ. DNA for the CDR3: TGTGCCAGCAGCCAAGTCCCCCCGAGCGACGAGCAGTTCTTC. This gives the protein CASSQVPPSDEQFF.